This passage covers 32 T cell receptor beta chains from one sample sequenced in a study of post-analysis software for immune sequencing data. Overall study results and limits: Four to six TRBV segments were more frequent in patients than controls; TRBV5-6, TRBV5-1 and TRBV20-1 belonged to this group.

For these receptors, no antigen is known. Incorporated into the TCR beta cDNA libraries were unique molecular identifiers, which served to reduce PCR and sequencing biases. TCRdb independently ran MiXCR on the PCR reads; one entry per CDR3 protein. The data hold hundreds of thousands of distinct CDR3 sequences, with around 34% observed a single time. The sample consisted of blood. The receptor set was obtained from a girl aged 5-17 years with multiple sclerosis.

This clonotype was observed a few times. A read error is possible here, since a much larger clone lies one base away. The chain carries TRBV6-5 and TRBJ1-2, with D tentatively TRBD1 (5 bases). The CDR3 covers 13 residues. Germline assignment: CDR1 MNHEY and CDR2 SVGAGI. Trimming stripped 4 bases from V and 4 bases from J, with 10 bases between. The CDR3 DNA reads TGTGCCAGCAGTTGCCCCGGGACCTATGGCTACACCTTC. This encodes CASSCPGTYGYTF.

This clonotype was found once. The chain carries TRBV28 and TRBJ2-3; 11 bases align to TRBD1. The length of the CDR3 is 18 residues. Trimming cost V 6 bases and J 0 bases; bases outside gene matches: 11. Germline CDR1 is MDHEN and CDR2 is SYDVKM. The CDR3 reads CASSHRDRGTPSTDTQYF. CDR3 DNA: TGTGCCAGCAGCCACCGGGACAGGGGGACCCCCAGCACAGATACGCAGTATTTT.

This clonotype has a handful of counts. The chain recombines TRBV24-1 with TRBJ1-2, with TRBD1 matching over 8 bases. Germline loops: CDR1 KGHDR, CDR2 SFDVKD. The CDR3 covers 16 residues. V lost 3 bases, J lost 6 bases, and 11 bases stayed unmatched. The CDR3 spells CATSDHRTMTGDGYTF. For the CDR3, the DNA is TGTGCCACCAGTGATCATAGGACGATGACAGGGGATGGCTACACCTTC.

The rearrangement links TRBV6-5 to TRBJ2-7; D is undetermined. V was shortened by 4 bases and J by 2 bases, with 12 bases between the two germline ends. Germline V lookup: CDR1 MNHEY, CDR2 SVGAGI. The CDR3 sequence is 14 residues long. CDR3 nucleotides: TGTGCCAGCAGTTTAGGGCCTTCGACCTACGAGCAGTACTTC. Translated: CASSLGPSTYEQYF.

The genes are TRBV10-3 and TRBJ1-1, with D perhaps matching TRBD1 (5 bases). Germline-derived CDR1 and CDR2 are ENHRY and SYGVKD. This CDR3 comprises 15 residues. The V gene lost 3 bases and the J gene lost 8 bases, with 19 bases spanning the gap. CDR3 residues: CAISDRAGVREEAFF. The CDR3 DNA reads TGTGCCATCAGTGACAGGGCGGGTGTTCGAGAAGAAGCTTTCTTT.

This clonotype showed up many times. CDR3 DNA: TGCGCCAGCAGCCTGGGGACAGGAAACTACGAGCAGTACTTC. Protein sequence: CASSLGTGNYEQYF. The chain combines TRBV4-1 with TRBJ2-7, with 8 nucleotides matching TRBD1. The V and J ends lost 4 bases and 3 bases, in that order; junction bases with no gene match: 5. Germline CDR1 MGHRA, CDR2 YSYEKL. The CDR3 has 14 amino acids.

The chain recombines TRBV3-1 with TRBJ1-1; no clear D. This CDR3 is built from 14 residues. Germline CDR1 is LGHDT and CDR2 is YNNKEL (reference sequence). Trimming cost V 4 bases and J 4 bases, with 13 bases left between them. CDR3 loop: CASSLGGGLTEAFF. CDR3 DNA sequence: TGTGCCAGCAGCCTGGGAGGAGGGCTCACTGAAGCTTTCTTT.

The sample holds many counts of this clonotype. The chain combines TRBV7-9 with TRBJ2-5; possibly TRBD1 for D (6 bases). The ends were cut back, 8 bases at V and 5 bases at J, with 12 bases in the middle. Germline V lookup: CDR1 SEHNR, CDR2 FQNEAQ (reference sequence). This CDR3 is 12 amino acids long. CDR3 in amino acids: CASLGGRETQYF. The CDR3 DNA sequence: TGTGCCAGCCTTGGGGGCCGTGAGACCCAGTACTTC.

This clonotype was detected ten times or more. The V call is TRBV5-1, the J call TRBJ2-5; TRBD1 matches at 7 bases. The germline V gene has CDR1 SGHRS and CDR2 YFSETQ. The J segment lost 1 base and the V segment lost 4 bases, leaving 4 bases of the junction unmatched. The CDR3 runs 14 residues. The CDR3 region has the DNA TGCGCCAGCAGCCCGGGACAGACCCAAGAGACCCAGTACTTC. It yields the protein CASSPGQTQETQYF.

This clonotype was counted ten times or more. The gene calls are TRBV7-9 and TRBJ1-2, with D maybe TRBD1 (6 bases). CDR1 and CDR2 from the germline V gene are SEHNR and FQNEAQ (reference sequence). CDR3 length: 13 amino acids. Trimming stripped 5 bases from V and 5 bases from J, with 12 bases between. CDR3 nucleotides: TGTGCCAGCAGCAAGGGGGTTAGGTATGGCTACACCTTC. Its protein is CASSKGVRYGYTF.

Concerning this clonotype: A much larger clone sits a single nucleotide away, making a read error possible. The gene calls are TRBV7-3 and TRBJ2-1; 9 bases match TRBD2. Losses at the gene ends were 5 bases for V and 10 bases for J; bases not matched to a gene: 18. Germline CDR1 reads SGHTA; CDR2 reads FQGTGA. The CDR3 totals 17 residues. CDR3 in DNA: TGTGCCAGCAGCGCCGCCGGTGGCAGCGGGAGGAGCCGGGAGCAGTTCTTC. Residues: CASSAAGGSGRSREQFF.

V and J are TRBV19 and TRBJ1-1; D not certain. Germline CDR1 reads LNHDA; CDR2 reads SQIVND (reference sequence). The CDR3 has 13 amino acids. V dropped 3 bases and J dropped 4 bases, with 9 bases sitting between them. CDR3 DNA sequence: TGTGCCAGTAGTATGCTGGGGAGCACTGAAGCTTTCTTT. This translates into CASSMLGSTEAFF. Supplemented by reference TRBV19 and TRBJ1-1, the full variable domain reads DGGITQSPKYLFRKEGQNVTLSCEQNLNHDAMYWYRQDPGQGLRLIYYSQIVNDFQKGDIAEGYSVSREKKESFPLTVTSAQKNPTAFYLCASSMLGSTEAFFGQGTRLTVV.

The table lists this clonotype with many counts. This chain uses TRBV28 with TRBJ1-2; 8 positions agree with TRBD1. CDR1 is MDHEN, CDR2 SYDVKM, per germline. This CDR3 has 15 amino acids. The V gene end was trimmed by 6 bases and the J gene end by 6 bases; junction bases not matched to a gene: 12. The CDR3 DNA reads TGTGCCAGCAGGGGGACGGACAGGGTGGGGAATGGCTACACCTTC. This gives the protein CASRGTDRVGNGYTF.

Worth noting for this clonotype: This may be a read error, as it is one base from a much larger clone. This chain joins TRBV9 and TRBJ2-4, with 11 bases identical to TRBD2. Germline V gene lookup returns CDR1 SGDLS and CDR2 YYNGEE. The CDR3 consists of 17 residues. The chain's CDR3 is CACSPPTTSGEKNIQYF. CDR3 nucleotide sequence: TGTGCCTGCAGCCCGCCGACGACTAGCGGGGAAAAAAACATTCAGTACTTC.

This clonotype has just a few counts. The V gene is TRBV20-1, the J gene TRBJ1-6, with D unresolved. The V and J ends lost 0 bases and 8 bases respectively, with 20 bases between them. The CDR3 consists of 17 residues. Germline values: CDR1 DFQATT, CDR2 SNEGSKA (reference sequence). The CDR3 reads CSARDTPDWTVYSPLHF. The CDR3 nucleotides are TGCAGTGCTAGAGATACCCCTGACTGGACGGTCTATTCACCCCTCCACTTT.

To note about this clonotype: This sequence may be a read error, since a much larger clone differs from it by one base. The chain carries TRBV5-6 and TRBJ1-2; D may be TRBD1 (6 bases). The germline gives CDR1 SGHDT, CDR2 YYEEEE. The CDR3 contains 13 residues. The CDR3 loop reads CANSLRGNYGYTF. CDR3 DNA: TGTGCCAACAGCTTGAGGGGGAACTATGGCTACACCTTC. The full variable domain, its missing parts supplied by reference TRBV5-6 and TRBJ1-2, is DAGVTQSPTHLIKTRGQQVTLRCSPKSGHDTVSWYQQALGQGPQFIFQYYEEEERQRGNFPDRFSGHQFPNYSSELNVNALLLGDSALYLCANSLRGNYGYTFGSGTRLTVV.

This clonotype was counted many times. The V and J genes are TRBV5-5 and TRBJ1-1; D unresolved. The germline V and J ends were trimmed by 2 bases and 4 bases, with 6 bases remaining between them. The germline V gene encodes CDR1 SGHKS and CDR2 YYEKEE (reference sequence). This CDR3 contains 12 residues. The CDR3 loop is CASSFSGTEAFF. For the CDR3, the DNA is TGTGCCAGCAGCTTCTCGGGCACTGAAGCTTTCTTT.

J is TRBJ1-1 and V is TRBV3-1; no reliable D call. Germline loops: CDR1 LGHDT, CDR2 YNNKEL (reference sequence). V shed 3 bases and J shed 1 base, with 15 bases lying between them. CDR3 length: 16 amino acids. The CDR3 nucleotides are TGTGCCAGCAGCCAGTTAAGCAGTGGGTCGAACACTGAAGCTTTCTTT. Its protein is CASSQLSSGSNTEAFF.

In its sample, this clonotype was seen a few times. The chain recombines TRBV30 with TRBJ2-3, with 7 positions matching TRBD2. This CDR3 spans 17 amino acids. The trim removed 2 bases at V and 0 bases at J, leaving 11 bases unmatched. Germline CDR1 and CDR2: GTSNPN and SVGIG (reference sequence). CDR3 residues: CAWSSLTSRASTDTQYF. The CDR3 bases are TGTGCCTGGAGTTCCTTGACTAGCAGAGCTAGCACAGATACGCAGTATTTT.

As for this clonotype: At one end the junction does not follow the germline gene, possibly because of a read error. The chain has TRBV14 and TRBJ2-1, with no clear D. The CDR3 has 13 amino acids. Germline V gives CDR1 SGHDN, CDR2 FVKESK. DNA for the CDR3: TGTGCCAGCAACCAAGATTTGGCTTTTGAGCAGTTCTTC. Residues: CASNQDLAFEQFF. Looking up the rest from reference TRBV14 and TRBJ2-1 gives the full variable domain: EAGVTQFPSHSVIEKGQTVTLRCDPISGHDNLYWYRRVMGKEIKFLLHFVKESKQDESGMPNNRFLAERTGGTYSTLKVQPAELEDSGVYFCASNQDLAFEQFFGPGTRLTVL.

Concerning this clonotype itself: With a much larger clone just one base away, this may be a read error. The chain is built from TRBV7-8 and TRBJ1-2, with TRBD1 matching over 7 bases. Looked up from germline, CDR1 is SGHVS and CDR2 is FQNEAQ. The CDR3 has 15 residues. CDR3 DNA sequence: TGTGCCAGCAGCTTAAGCAGGGGGGTAACTGATGGCCACACCTTC. Its protein is CASSLSRGVTDGHTF.

On this clonotype: The CDR3 ends on some other residue instead of the conserved phenylalanine or tryptophan, so this is likely a read error. This chain links TRBV5-1 with TRBJ2-2, with a tentative D call TRBD2 (6 bases). Trimming took 0 bases from V and 7 from J, leaving 10 bases between them. Germline CDR1 is SGHRS and CDR2 is YFSETQ. This CDR3 has 14 amino acids. CDR3 DNA sequence: TGCGCCAGCAGCTTGGGCCCGCGGGGCGGGGAGCTGTTTGTT. Its translation: CASSLGPRGGELFV.

This clonotype was seen only once. This sequence joins TRBV13 and TRBJ1-2; 8 bases agree with TRBD1. J lost 4 bases, V lost 0 bases, and 4 bases had no gene match. This CDR3 is built from 15 residues. In germline, CDR1 is PRHDT, CDR2 FYEKMQ (reference sequence). The DNA for the CDR3 is TGTGCCAGCAGCTTAGGTCCAGGGACAGGCTATGGCTACACCTTC. Encoded protein: CASSLGPGTGYGYTF.

In its sample, this clonotype was seen many times. The chain uses TRBV7-9 and TRBJ2-3; 11 nucleotides match TRBD2. Germline V gene sequence: CDR1 SEHNR, CDR2 FQNEAQ (reference sequence). Losses at the gene ends were 5 bases for V and 4 bases for J; bases not matched to a gene: 2. The CDR3 runs 14 residues. The CDR3 loop reads CASSQLAGADTQYF. The CDR3 nucleotides are TGTGCCAGCAGCCAACTAGCGGGAGCAGATACGCAGTATTTT.

This clonotype was observed many times. The J gene is TRBJ2-3, the V gene TRBV6-1; 7 nucleotides line up with TRBD1. The germline V gene encodes CDR1 MNHNS and CDR2 SASEGT. V lost 6 bases, J lost 2 bases, and 14 bases stayed unmatched. This CDR3 has 17 amino acids. The CDR3 DNA reads TGTGCCAGCAGCGACCTAAAGGTGGGACAGTTCACAGATACGCAGTATTTT. This sequence encodes CASSDLKVGQFTDTQYF.

This chain joins TRBV29-1 and TRBJ1-2, with 10 bases identical to TRBD1. Germline V gene lookup returns CDR1 SQVTM and CDR2 ANQGSEA. This CDR3 contains 15 residues. The V segment lost 1 base and the J segment 2 bases; nucleotides outside the gene matches: 4. The CDR3 DNA reads TGCAGCGTTGAAGGTGGGACAGGGGCCAACTATGGCTACACCTTC. It specifies CSVEGGTGANYGYTF.

The rearrangement joins TRBV12-3 or TRBV12-4 to TRBJ2-5; possibly TRBD2 for D (6 bases). The closer fit of TRBJ2-7 to the DNA end suggests the J call may be wrong. CDR3 length: 14 amino acids. The CDR3 DNA reads TGTGCCAGCAGCTCGTTAAGGGACTCGGGCGAGCAGTACTTC. Amino acids: CASSSLRDSGEQYF.

The V gene is TRBV28, the J gene TRBJ2-5; the D gene is possibly TRBD2 (5 bases). The CDR3 contains 18 residues. V dropped 6 bases and J dropped 7 bases, with 30 bases sitting between them. CDR1 MDHEN and CDR2 SYDVKM come from the germline V gene. The CDR3 DNA sequence: TGTGCCAGCAGCCCCGACCGGGGTGTTGAGGGAAGATTGGGGACCCAGTACTTC. This translates into CASSPDRGVEGRLGTQYF.

In its sample, this clonotype was seen many times. The chain employs TRBV29-1 and TRBJ1-1, with 8 bases lining up with TRBD1. The V segment lost 6 bases and the J segment 4 bases; nucleotides outside the gene matches: 4. The germline gives CDR1 SQVTM, CDR2 ANQGSEA. The CDR3 runs 12 residues. The CDR3 reads CSVTGAGTEAFF. Written as DNA, the CDR3 is TGCAGCGTGACAGGGGCGGGCACTGAAGCTTTCTTT.

This clonotype has a count of ten or more. The chain is built from TRBV12-3 or TRBV12-4 and TRBJ2-3; the D is unclear. CDR3 size: 18 residues. Trimming took off 6 bases at V and 4 bases at J, with 26 bases between the two ends. The DNA of the CDR3 is TGTGCCAGCAGCCCGAATTCGGGCCCGGCCCTTTCACCAGATACGCAGTATTTT. Translated, it gives CASSPNSGPALSPDTQYF.

This clonotype showed up many times. The rearrangement joins TRBV15 to TRBJ2-4; a possible D gene is TRBD1 (5 bases). The germline gives CDR1 LNHNV, CDR2 YYDKDF (reference sequence). CDR3 length: 14 amino acids. V was trimmed by 1 base and J by 3 bases, leaving 7 bases between them. The CDR3 bases are TGTGCCACCAGCAGAGTAGGGGACAAAAACATTCAGTACTTC. It encodes CATSRVGDKNIQYF.

This clonotype appeared many times. CDR3 amino acids: CSARDSRGSSSYNSPLHF. CDR3 sequence (DNA): TGCAGTGCTAGAGATAGCCGGGGGTCGAGCTCCTATAATTCACCCCTCCACTTT. This chain links TRBV20-1 with TRBJ1-6, with D tentatively TRBD1 (5 bases). Trimming left V 0 bases short and J 0 bases short, with 15 bases between. There are 18 residues in the CDR3. Germline CDR1 reads DFQATT; CDR2 reads SNEGSKA (reference sequence).